These 28 T cell receptor beta chains were all obtained from the same sample, sequenced in a study of immune heterogeneity within non-small cell lung tumors. TCR beta CDR3 regions came from multiplex PCR with 32 forward V and 13 reverse J primers. In TCRdb, the multiplex PCR reads were re-called with MiXCR into one record per CDR3 protein. The sample yields tens of thousands of distinct CDR3 sequences, 25% to 30% seen once. Bulk tumor gDNA, roughly 600 ng per sample, served as the TCR template. Biopsies, several per primary tumor and spaced far apart, were collected during surgery. Patients underwent curative surgery for non-small cell lung cancer (untreated and newly diagnosed). Sequencing input: lung tumor tissue. Source of these receptors: a man in his forties with non-small cell lung cancer.

This clonotype came up many times. The V and J genes are TRBV20-1 and TRBJ2-7; TRBD2 matches 11 bases. Germline CDR1 DFQATT, CDR2 SNEGSKA (reference sequence). This CDR3 has 14 amino acids. V lost 5 bases and J lost 3; bases outside the gene matches: 6. The CDR3, as DNA: TGCAGTGCTCTCCGACTAGCGGGAAGCTACGAGCAGTACTTC. It codes for CSALRLAGSYEQYF.

Ten or more counts support this clonotype. The V gene is TRBV6-1, the J gene TRBJ2-7; perhaps TRBD2 as D (6 bases). V lost 0 bases and J lost 4, with 13 bases in between. The CDR3 consists of 15 residues. In germline, CDR1 is MNHNS, CDR2 SASEGT. CDR3 loop: CASSEAEGSQYEQYF. CDR3 nucleotide sequence: TGTGCCAGCAGTGAAGCGGAGGGGTCGCAATACGAGCAGTACTTC.

The V call is TRBV11-3, the J call TRBJ1-1, with no clear D. The CDR3 runs to 15 residues. Looked up from germline, CDR1 is SGHNT and CDR2 is YENEEA. With 2 bases removed from V and 0 bases from J, the gap between germline ends came to 10 bases. This chain's CDR3 is CASSLNWLMNTEAFF. Written as DNA, the CDR3 is TGTGCCAGCAGCTTAAATTGGCTTATGAACACTGAAGCTTTCTTT.

This clonotype has only one observation. A much more abundant neighbour one base away suggests this may be a read error. J is TRBJ2-7 and V is TRBV19; 8 bases agree with TRBD1. CDR1 is LNHDA, CDR2 SQIVND, per germline (reference sequence). With V trimmed by 6 bases and J by 5 bases, 9 bases remained unmatched. The CDR3 sequence is 14 residues long. CDR3 DNA sequence: TGTGCCAGTAGCGGACAGGGCCTTCGCCACGAGCAGTACTTC. Protein product: CASSGQGLRHEQYF.

The genes are TRBV24-1 and TRBJ1-2; D gene ambiguous. CDR1 is KGHDR, CDR2 SFDVKD, per germline. V lost 3 bases, J lost 8 bases, and 9 bases lay in between. This CDR3 contains 12 residues. CDR3 in DNA: TGTGCCACCAGTGATGAAACTCACGGCTACACCTTC. It translates to CATSDETHGYTF.

This clonotype was detected a few times. This sequence joins TRBV9 and TRBJ2-5; D unclear. The germline V gene encodes CDR1 SGDLS and CDR2 YYNGEE. The length of the CDR3 is 14 residues. Trimming cost V 1 base and J 5 bases, with 12 bases left between them. In nucleotides, the CDR3 is TGTGCCAGCAGCGTACAGGTGGAGTCGGAGACCCAGTACTTC. Translation: CASSVQVESETQYF. The full variable domain, with the rest looked up from reference TRBV9 and TRBJ2-5, is DSGVTQTPKHLITATGQRVTLRCSPRSGDLSVYWYQQSLDQGLQFLIQYYNGEERAKGNILERFSAQQFPDLHSELNLSSLELGDSALYFCASSVQVESETQYFGPGTRLLVL.

This clonotype was picked up a small number of times. V usage is TRBV12-3 or TRBV12-4 and J usage is TRBJ1-1; perhaps TRBD1 as D (5 bases). This CDR3 contains 14 residues. Trimming removed 4 bases at V and 5 bases at J, with 14 bases between. The CDR3 region has the DNA TGTGCCAGCAGTTGGGACTTTGGGGGGACTGAAGCTTTCTTT. Translating it yields CASSWDFGGTEAFF.

This clonotype occurred a few times. The chain is built from TRBV18 and TRBJ2-5, with 9 positions matching TRBD1. This CDR3 has 17 residues. V gave up 2 bases and J gave up 9 bases; unmatched junction bases: 16. Germline CDR1 KGHSH, CDR2 LQKENI. In DNA, the CDR3 is TGTGCCAGCTCACCAATTTCTTTCCCGGGACAGGGTCCCTCCCAGTACTTC. It yields the protein CASSPISFPGQGPSQYF. The whole variable domain, remainder taken from reference TRBV18 and TRBJ2-5, is NAGVMQNPRHLVRRRGQEARLRCSPMKGHSHVYWYRQLPEEGLKFMVYLQKENIIDESGMPKERFSAEFPKEGPSILRIQQVVRGDSAAYFCASSPISFPGQGPSQYFGPGTRLLVL.

This clonotype was seen just once. A much more abundant neighbour one base away suggests this may be a read error. The gene calls are TRBV12-3 or TRBV12-4 and TRBJ2-3; D is unresolved. The CDR3 consists of 15 residues. V lost 4 bases and J lost 2, with 13 bases in between. DNA of the CDR3: TGTGCCAGCAGTTGCGACGCAGCCCCCACAGATACGCAGTATTTT. Its protein product is CASSCDAAPTDTQYF.

This clonotype was detected a few times. The chain joins TRBV28 to TRBJ2-7; D gene unclear. In germline, CDR1 is MDHEN, CDR2 SYDVKM. Trimming took off 6 bases at V and 2 bases at J, with 14 bases between the two ends. This CDR3 has 14 amino acids. CDR3 sequence (DNA): TGTGCCAGCAGGCAGTCGGGCGCGGCCTACGAGCAGTACTTC. It specifies CASRQSGAAYEQYF.

This clonotype was picked up many times. The J gene is TRBJ1-1, the V gene TRBV6-5; 10 bases are shared with TRBD1. The junction had 5 bases not matched to a gene; V was cut back by 2 bases and J by 5 bases. From germline, CDR1 is MNHEY and CDR2 SVGAGI. This CDR3 has 15 residues. The CDR3 DNA reads TGTGCCAGCAGTTACGTAGGGACAGGGGTGACTGAAGCTTTCTTT. Protein sequence: CASSYVGTGVTEAFF.

This clonotype occurred a few times. V and J are TRBV5-4 and TRBJ2-7; possibly TRBD1 or TRBD2 for D (5 bases each). In germline, CDR1 is SGHNT, CDR2 YYREEE (reference sequence). The CDR3 is made up of 14 amino acids. V gave up 4 bases and J gave up 4 bases, with 15 bases separating them. CDR3: CASSPGALGYEQYF. The CDR3 DNA sequence: TGTGCCAGCAGCCCCGGGGCCCTCGGATACGAGCAGTACTTC.

The sample holds many counts of this clonotype. The chain carries TRBV27 and TRBJ2-1; no definite D call. Germline V gene lookup returns CDR1 MNHEY and CDR2 SMNVEV (reference sequence). The CDR3 runs 15 residues. The germline V and J ends were trimmed by 5 bases and 14 bases, with 25 bases remaining between them. CDR3 coding DNA: TGTGCCAGCAGTCCAACCTCGTCTTTGGGAAGTAGGGAGTTCTTC. Encoded protein: CASSPTSSLGSREFF.

This clonotype was recorded many times. CDR3 DNA sequence: TGCGCCAGCAGTGTATGGGTTAGCACAGATACGCAGTATTTT. Its protein is CASSVWVSTDTQYF. V and J are TRBV10-2 and TRBJ2-3, with D unresolved. This CDR3 is 14 amino acids long. CDR1 is WSHSY and CDR2 is SAAADI in the germline V gene. V was cut by 4 bases and J by 0 bases, with 8 bases left in between.

This clonotype was counted many times. The chain has TRBV20-1 and TRBJ2-7; 9 bases line up with TRBD2. J was trimmed by 0 bases and V by 1 base; bases with no gene match: 25. Germline CDR1 is DFQATT and CDR2 is SNEGSKA (reference sequence). The CDR3 is 22 residues long. CDR3 amino acids: CSARAPAIAGGPTWMSSYEQYF. The CDR3 DNA follows: TGCAGTGCTAGAGCCCCCGCGATCGCGGGAGGGCCAACTTGGATGAGCTCCTACGAGCAGTACTTC.

This clonotype was recorded many times. The chain has TRBV20-1 and TRBJ1-5; D unresolved. Per the germline V gene, CDR1 is DFQATT and CDR2 is SNEGSKA (reference sequence). The V and J ends lost 1 base and 4 bases respectively, with 8 bases between them. This CDR3 has 13 residues. CDR3 in DNA: TGCAGTGCTAGAGGGGCAGCTAATCAGCCCCAGCATTTT. The encoded protein is CSARGAANQPQHF.

Ten or more counts support this clonotype. The chain recombines TRBV11-3 with TRBJ1-3; 7 nucleotides agree with TRBD1. The CDR3 runs to 17 residues. With V trimmed by 6 bases and J by 1 base, 12 bases remained unmatched. Per germline, CDR1 SGHNT and CDR2 YENEEA. The CDR3: CASSKYPGQLSGNTIYF. The CDR3 DNA reads as TGTGCCAGCAGTAAATACCCGGGACAGCTTTCTGGAAACACCATATATTTT.

The table lists this clonotype with many counts. The V and J genes are TRBV5-1 and TRBJ1-3; D remains ambiguous. The CDR3 consists of 15 residues. V gave up 0 bases and J gave up 0 bases, with 7 bases separating them. The germline V gene encodes CDR1 SGHRS and CDR2 YFSETQ. The CDR3 here is CASSLDGYSGNTIYF. The CDR3 DNA sequence: TGCGCCAGCAGCTTGGACGGTTACTCTGGAAACACCATATATTTT.

This clonotype was seen only a few times. The V and J genes are TRBV7-9 and TRBJ2-1, with TRBD2 matching over 13 bases. Germline V gives CDR1 SEHNR, CDR2 FQNEAQ (reference sequence). Losses at the gene ends were 4 bases for V and 4 bases for J; bases not matched to a gene: 10. This CDR3 contains 18 residues. The CDR3 coding sequence is TGTGCCAGCAGCTGGGCGGGACTAGCGGGACGGTCATACAATGAGCAGTTCTTC. Residues: CASSWAGLAGRSYNEQFF.

This clonotype appeared a few times. This chain joins TRBV20-1 and TRBJ1-1; D is possibly TRBD1 (6 bases). The CDR3 loop spans 11 amino acids. V was pared by 6 bases and J by 5 bases, with 10 bases between. Germline CDR1 DFQATT, CDR2 SNEGSKA (reference sequence). DNA of the CDR3: TGCAGTGCCTGGGGGCGGACTGAAGCTTTCTTT. Residues: CSAWGRTEAFF.

This clonotype was found a few times. The chain links TRBV6-1 to TRBJ2-5; no clear D. Trimming stripped 2 bases from V and 5 bases from J, with 9 bases between. The germline gives CDR1 MNHNS, CDR2 SASEGT. The CDR3 sequence is 13 residues long. The CDR3 DNA is TGTGCCAGCAGTGAATTTTCTGGGGAGACCCAGTACTTC. It is translated as CASSEFSGETQYF.

The gene calls are TRBV20-1 and TRBJ1-5, with D hard to call. This CDR3 is 13 amino acids long. Trimming cost V 5 bases and J 3 bases, with 11 bases left between them. In germline, CDR1 is DFQATT, CDR2 SNEGSKA (reference sequence). CDR3 in DNA: TGCAGTGCTGCCGCGGACTACAATCAGCCCCAGCATTTT. It specifies CSAAADYNQPQHF.

This clonotype was counted between two and nine times. This chain uses TRBV5-1 with TRBJ2-2, with 7 bases that match TRBD1. Germline values: CDR1 SGHRS, CDR2 YFSETQ. This CDR3 is 15 amino acids long. V lost 5 bases, J lost 6 bases, and 10 bases stayed unmatched. The chain's CDR3 is CASRGRQGPAGELFF. DNA of the CDR3: TGCGCCAGCAGGGGGCGACAGGGTCCGGCCGGGGAGCTGTTTTTT.

V usage is TRBV5-1 and J usage is TRBJ2-7; D possibly matches TRBD1 or TRBD2 (5 bases each). Germline V CDR1 and CDR2: SGHRS, YFSETQ. The CDR3 is 15 residues long. V lost 0 bases and J lost 0, with 10 bases in between. The CDR3 loop reads CASSLVWGTSYEQYF. The CDR3 coding sequence is TGCGCCAGCAGCTTGGTTTGGGGGACCTCCTACGAGCAGTACTTC.

A word on this clonotype: This may come from a read error, since a much larger clone is one base off. V usage is TRBV2 and J usage is TRBJ1-1; D is undetermined. This CDR3 comprises 14 residues. Germline CDR1 reads SNHLY; CDR2 reads FYNNEI. With 5 bases removed from V and 0 bases from J, the gap between germline ends came to 10 bases. CDR3 DNA sequence: TGTGCCAGCAGTCAGAACACTATGAACACTGAAGCTTTCTTT. It specifies CASSQNTMNTEAFF.

Regarding this clonotype: One end of the junction is discordant with germline, which a read error may explain. The CDR3 here is CAISQSTSGRGMDTQYF. The CDR3 DNA follows: TGTGCCATCAGTCAGTCAACTAGCGGGAGGGGCATGGATACGCAGTATTTT. The chain joins TRBV10-3 to TRBJ2-3; TRBD2 matches 13 bases. The CDR3 is 17 amino acids. CDR1 and CDR2 from the germline V gene are ENHRY and SYGVKD.

By sample fraction, this clonotype is medium-sized. V and J are TRBV20-1 and TRBJ2-1, with 7 bases matching TRBD2. The CDR3 sequence is 14 residues long. Trimming took 2 bases from V and 3 from J; bases not matched to a gene: 4. Per the germline V gene, CDR1 is DFQATT and CDR2 is SNEGSKA (reference sequence). The DNA for the CDR3 is TGCAGTGCTAGAAAGTCTAGCGGCTACAATGAGCAGTTCTTC. The encoded protein is CSARKSSGYNEQFF.

This clonotype was found a few times. The V gene is TRBV5-1, the J gene TRBJ2-2, with D maybe TRBD2 (6 bases). This CDR3 is 15 amino acids long. Between the trimmed V and J ends, which lost 4 bases and 1 base, there was a span of 11 bases. Germline V gene sequence: CDR1 SGHRS, CDR2 YFSETQ. As DNA, the CDR3 is TGCGCCAGCAGCCCTAATAGCGGGAACACCGGGGAGCTGTTTTTT. Translation: CASSPNSGNTGELFF.